This T cell receptor (beta chain) was sequenced during a study of human T cells and chemical hapten exposure. Specified time point: patch test 3, about 24 weeks after DPC sensitization. The treatment is: therapeutic diphenylcyclopropenone sensitization with weekly scalp DPC. V was cut by 3 bases and J by 4 bases, with 12 bases left in between. The CDR3 is 15 residues long. In germline, CDR1 is SEHNR, CDR2 FQNEAQ (reference sequence). TCRdb passed the RACE reads through MiXCR, listing each CDR3 protein once. Found here are roughly 89,000 distinct CDR3 sequences, approximately 11% of them singletons; the top ten hold 1% to 1.2%.

Sequenced material: whole blood, taken in connection with sensitization to the hapten diphenylcyclopropenone (DPC). The chain is built from TRBV7-9 and TRBJ2-2; a possible D gene is TRBD2 (6 bases). The clonotype comes from a woman younger than 45 with alopecia areata. Some clones in this sample may be carry-over from other donors' samples. The CDR3 DNA reads TGTGCCAGCAGCTTCCACGGCGGGGTCACCGGGGAGCTGTTTTTT. Amino acids: CASSFHGGVTGELFF.